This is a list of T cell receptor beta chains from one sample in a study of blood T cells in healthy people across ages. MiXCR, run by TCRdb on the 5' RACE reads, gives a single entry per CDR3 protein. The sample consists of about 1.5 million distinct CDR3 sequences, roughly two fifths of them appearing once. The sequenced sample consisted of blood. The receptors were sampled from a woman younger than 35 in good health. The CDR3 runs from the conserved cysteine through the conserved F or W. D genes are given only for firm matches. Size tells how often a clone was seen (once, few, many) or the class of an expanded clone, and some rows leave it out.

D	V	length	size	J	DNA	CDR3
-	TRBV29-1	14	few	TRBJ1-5	TGCAGCGTTGGGGGGGGGAGAAGCAATCAGCCCCAGCATTTT	CSVGGGRSNQPQHF
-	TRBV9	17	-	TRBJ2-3	TGTGCCAGCAGCGTGGAGCCGGGACTCTCATTCGCTGATACGCAGTATTTT	CASSVEPGLSFADTQYF
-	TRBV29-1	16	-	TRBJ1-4	TGCAGCGTTGAACTGGTCGGGATTGTAACTAATGAAAAACTGTTTTTT	CSVELVGIVTNEKLFF
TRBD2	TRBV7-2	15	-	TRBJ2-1	TGTGCCAGCAGCCAATCTAGCGGGAATACGCGCGAGCAGTTCTTC	CASSQSSGNTREQFF
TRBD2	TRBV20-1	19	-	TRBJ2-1	TGCAGTGCTAGAGATATTGGAAGCGGGAGGGCGGGCTCCTACAATGAGCAGTTCTTC	CSARDIGSGRAGSYNEQFF
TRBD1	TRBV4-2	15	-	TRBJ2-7	TGTGCCAGCAGCCAGGACGGGACAGGGAACAATGAGCAGTACTTC	CASSQDGTGNNEQYF
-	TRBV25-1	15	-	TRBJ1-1	TGTGCCAGCAGTGAACGGAGAGCAGAGAACACTGAAGCTTTCTTT	CASSERRAENTEAFF
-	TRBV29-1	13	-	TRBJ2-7	TGCAGCGTTGAAGACGGTCACAGGGACGAGCAGTACTTC	CSVEDGHRDEQYF
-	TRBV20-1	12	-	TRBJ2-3	TGCAGCATCATTCCTAGCACAGATACGCAGTATTTT	CSIIPSTDTQYF
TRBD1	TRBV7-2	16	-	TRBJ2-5	TGTGCCAGCAGCTTATCTCCGACAGGGCCCCAAGAGACCCAGTACTTC	CASSLSPTGPQETQYF
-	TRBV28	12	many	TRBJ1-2	TGTGCCAGCAGCTTAACGGGGGTTGGCTACACCTTC	CASSLTGVGYTF
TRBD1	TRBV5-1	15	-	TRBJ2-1	TGCACCAGCAGCTCCGGACAGGGGGCTTTAGGCGAGCAGTTCTTC	CTSSSGQGALGEQFF
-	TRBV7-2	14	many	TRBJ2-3	TGTGCCAGCAGCTTACGGGCGGGGACAGATACGCAGTATTTT	CASSLRAGTDTQYF
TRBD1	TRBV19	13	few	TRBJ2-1	TGTGCCAGTAGTCCAGACAGGGGCCGTCCCCAGTTCTTC	CASSPDRGRPQFF
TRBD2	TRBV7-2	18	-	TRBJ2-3	TGTGCCAGCAGCTTAATGGGCTATAGCGGGAGGGGCACAGAGACGCAGTATTTT	CASSLMGYSGRGTETQYF
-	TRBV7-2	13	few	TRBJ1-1	TGTGCCAGCAGCGTCCGGCGGGTCCCTGAAGCTTTCTTT	CASSVRRVPEAFF
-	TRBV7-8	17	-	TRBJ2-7	TGTGCCAGCAGCTTAGGGCGGGGCGGGCCCAGCTCCTACGAGCAGTACTTC	CASSLGRGGPSSYEQYF
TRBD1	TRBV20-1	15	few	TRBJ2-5	TGCAGTGCTAGAGAGTCGACAGGGTTGGGAGAGACCCAGTACTTC	CSARESTGLGETQYF
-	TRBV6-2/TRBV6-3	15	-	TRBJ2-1	TGTGCCAGCAGCCAACAATGGGACCCCTACAATGAGCAGTTCTTC	CASSQQWDPYNEQFF
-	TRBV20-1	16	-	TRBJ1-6	TGCAGTGCTAGAGATTGGTCAAAGGTCGATAATTCACCCCTCCACTTT	CSARDWSKVDNSPLHF
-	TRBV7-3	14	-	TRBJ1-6	TGTGCCAGCAGCTTGGGGCCTTTTGGATCACCCCTCCACTTT	CASSLGPFGSPLHF
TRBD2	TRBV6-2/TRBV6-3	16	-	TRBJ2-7	TGTGCCAGCAGTTACGCGGGAGGGGGGGGATACAATGAGCAGTACTTC	CASSYAGGGGYNEQYF
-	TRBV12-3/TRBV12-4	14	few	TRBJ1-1	TGTGCCAGCAGTCAATTACAGCGGAACACTGAAGCTTTCTTT	CASSQLQRNTEAFF
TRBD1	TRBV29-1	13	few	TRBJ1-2	TGCAGCGTGGGACAGGTTCCTAACTATGGCTACACCTTC	CSVGQVPNYGYTF
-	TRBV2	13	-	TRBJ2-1	TGTGCCAGCAGAGGTCTGGGACTCCAGGGGCAGTTCTTC	CASRGLGLQGQFF
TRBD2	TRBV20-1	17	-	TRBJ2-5	TGCAGTGCCCCCCGCCTAGCGGGAGGGACCTCCCAAGAGACCCAGTACTTC	CSAPRLAGGTSQETQYF
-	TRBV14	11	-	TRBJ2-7	TGTGCCAGCAGTCGTGCCTCCGAGCAGTACTTC	CASSRASEQYF
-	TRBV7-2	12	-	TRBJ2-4	TGTGCCAGCGGAAGGGAACAAGAGGCCCAGTACTTC	CASGREQEAQYF
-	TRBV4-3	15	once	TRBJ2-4	TGCGCCAGCAGCCAAGAGGCAGCGGCCAAAAACATTCAGTACTTC	CASSQEAAAKNIQYF
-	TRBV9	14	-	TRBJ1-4	TGTGCCAGCAGCGTAGAACAGGTTAATGAAAAACTGTTTTTT	CASSVEQVNEKLFF
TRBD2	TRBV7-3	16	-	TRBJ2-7	TGTGCCAGCAGCTTAAGCGCGGTAGCGGGGTCCTACGAGCAGTACTTC	CASSLSAVAGSYEQYF
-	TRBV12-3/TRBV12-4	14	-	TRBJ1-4	TGTGCCAGCAGCACTGGGGTGGCTAATGAAAAACTGTTTTTT	CASSTGVANEKLFF
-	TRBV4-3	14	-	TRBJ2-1	TGCGCCAGCAGCCAACGGTTTACGGGGAGTGAGCAGTTCTTC	CASSQRFTGSEQFF
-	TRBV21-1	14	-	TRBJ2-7	TGTGCCAGCAGCAAAGAAGGGACAAACTCCGAGCAGTACTTC	CASSKEGTNSEQYF
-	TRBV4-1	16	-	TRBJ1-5	TGCGCCAGCAGCCAAGATTCGTGGAACAGCAATCAGCCCCAGCATTTT	CASSQDSWNSNQPQHF
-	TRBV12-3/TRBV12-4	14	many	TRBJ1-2	TGTGCCAGCAGTTGGGGGACGGGAAACTATGGCTACACCTTC	CASSWGTGNYGYTF
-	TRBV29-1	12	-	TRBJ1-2	TGCAGCGTTGGTGGGAGAACCTATGGCTACACCTTC	CSVGGRTYGYTF
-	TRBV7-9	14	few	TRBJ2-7	TGTGCCAGCAGCTTAGCGGCGTCCACCTACGAGCAGTACTTC	CASSLAASTYEQYF
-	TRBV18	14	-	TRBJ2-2	TGTGCCAGCTCACCAGGGTCCGGCTTCCGGGAGCTGTTTTTT	CASSPGSGFRELFF
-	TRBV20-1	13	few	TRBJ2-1	TGCAGTACTCGGAGGAGGACTGAAAATGAGCAGTTCTTC	CSTRRRTENEQFF
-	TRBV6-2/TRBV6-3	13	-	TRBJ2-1	TGTGCCAGTGCTAGGGGAGGCTACAATGAGCAGTTCTTC	CASARGGYNEQFF
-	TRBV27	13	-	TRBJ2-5	TGTGCCAGCAGTACAGATTCCCCGGGGGAGCAGTACTTC	CASSTDSPGEQYF
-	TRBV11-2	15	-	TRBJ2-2	TGTGCCAGCAGCCGGGGGACCACGAACACCGGGGAGCTGTTTTTT	CASSRGTTNTGELFF
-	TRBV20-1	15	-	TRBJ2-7	TGCAGTGCTAGAGATCGTAGAGCGGTTACGTTCGAGCAGTACTTC	CSARDRRAVTFEQYF
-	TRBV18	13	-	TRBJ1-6	TGTGCCAGCTCACCACTAGAGAATTCACCCCTCCACTTT	CASSPLENSPLHF
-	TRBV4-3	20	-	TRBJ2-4	TGCGCCAGCAGCCAGGGAAAAAAGAGGTGGACCCGGGGTTCCAAAAACATTCAGTACTTC	CASSQGKKRWTRGSKNIQYF
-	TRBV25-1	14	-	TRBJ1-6	TGTGCCAGCAGTGAAGGACAGCATAATTCACCCCTCCACTTT	CASSEGQHNSPLHF
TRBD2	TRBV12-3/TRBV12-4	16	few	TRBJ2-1	TGTGCCAGCAGTTCTCTAGCGGGGGGGCCCGGCAATGAGCAGTTCTTC	CASSSLAGGPGNEQFF
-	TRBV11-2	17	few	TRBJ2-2	TGTGCCAGCAGCTTAGCCCGCTCCTCTCCCTCGGCCGGGGAGCTGTTTTTT	CASSLARSSPSAGELFF
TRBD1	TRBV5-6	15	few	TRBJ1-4	TGTGCCAGCAGCTCCCGGGACAGTGATAATGAAAAGCTGTTTTTT	CASSSRDSDNEKLFF
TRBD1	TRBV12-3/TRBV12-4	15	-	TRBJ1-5	TGTGCCAGCAGTTTCGGACAGGGGACAGGTCAGCCCCAGCATTTT	CASSFGQGTGQPQHF
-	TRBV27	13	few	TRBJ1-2	TGTGCCAGCAGTTTAAGGGAAGGTGACGGCTACACCTTC	CASSLREGDGYTF
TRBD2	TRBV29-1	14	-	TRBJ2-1	TGCAGCGTCCTGACTAGCGGGGGGAAAAATGGGCAGTTCTTC	CSVLTSGGKNGQFF